One sample yielded the 11 T cell receptor beta chains listed below, sequenced in a study of blood T cell repertoires in COVID-19. TCRdb keeps only in-frame clones here, not all; method: immunoSEQ multiplex PCR. The table has around 62,000 clones, roughly 80% seen once. Sequencing was carried out using peripheral blood. The receptors here all came from a man aged 45-65 years with active COVID-19.

This chain joins TRBV6-5 and TRBJ2-7; D gene ambiguous. Per germline, CDR1 MNHEY and CDR2 SVGAGI. V was cut by 1 base and J by 6 bases, with 10 bases left in between. The CDR3 length is 13 residues. DNA of the CDR3: TGTGCCAGCAGTTACTTGGGCACGTCCGAGCAGTACTTC. Residues: CASSYLGTSEQYF.

This chain uses TRBV7-2 with TRBJ1-2; no firm D call. The CDR3 has 12 amino acids. Trimming took off 5 bases at V and 8 bases at J, with 12 bases between the two ends. From germline, CDR1 is SGHTA and CDR2 FQGNSA. The CDR3 DNA is TGTGCCAGCAGCGTCTCCTACCGGGGCTACACCTTC. Protein sequence: CASSVSYRGYTF.

This clone has a single count. V gene TRBV7-7 combines with J gene TRBJ1-5; D is ambiguous. Trimming cost V 5 bases and J 5 bases, with 10 bases left between them. CDR3 size: 13 residues. From germline, CDR1 is SSHAT and CDR2 FNYEAQ (reference sequence). The CDR3 DNA sequence: TGTGCCAGCAGCACGTCTATGGATCAGCCCCAGCATTTT. This sequence encodes CASSTSMDQPQHF.

The rearrangement uses TRBV9 and TRBJ1-2, with D tentatively TRBD1 (6 bases). The CDR3 is made up of 16 amino acids. Germline CDR1 SGDLS, CDR2 YYNGEE. The V end lost 4 bases, the J end lost 6 bases, and 22 bases lay between the germline ends. The CDR3, as DNA: TGTGCCAGCAGCCCTCCAGGGGACGCAGGATTCAATGGCTACACCTTC. Translation: CASSPPGDAGFNGYTF. Based on the CDR3 plus reference TRBV9 and TRBJ1-2, the full variable domain is DSGVTQTPKHLITATGQRVTLRCSPRSGDLSVYWYQQSLDQGLQFLIQYYNGEERAKGNILERFSAQQFPDLHSELNLSSLELGDSALYFCASSPPGDAGFNGYTFGSGTRLTVV.

V gene TRBV18 combines with J gene TRBJ2-3; 9 bases are a match to TRBD1. V was pared by 4 bases and J by 1 base, with 0 bases of the junction left unmatched. Germline CDR1 is KGHSH and CDR2 is LQKENI. This CDR3 has 14 amino acids. DNA for the CDR3: TGTGCCAGCTCACGGGACAGGGGCACAGATACGCAGTATTTT. Its protein product is CASSRDRGTDTQYF.

This clone was counted a single time. The chain joins TRBV5-6 to TRBJ1-1, with TRBD1 as a possible D gene (6 bases). The V gene's germline CDR1 is SGHDT and CDR2 YYEEEE. Deletions cut 2 bases from V and 6 bases from J, with 11 bases between. The CDR3 loop spans 13 amino acids. As DNA, the CDR3 is TGTGCCAGCAGCTTTGGGGGCGCGGCTGAAGCTTTCTTT. Residues: CASSFGGAAEAFF.

J is TRBJ2-3 and V is TRBV5-4; TRBD2 matches 11 bases. V dropped 1 base and J dropped 5; count of bases not matched to a gene: 6. The CDR3 loop spans 16 amino acids. Germline CDR1 reads SGHNT; CDR2 reads YYREEE (reference sequence). The CDR3 spells CASSLFLAGGIDTQYF. The CDR3 DNA reads TGTGCCAGCAGCTTGTTCCTAGCGGGAGGAATAGATACGCAGTATTTT.

The V and J genes are TRBV5-1 and TRBJ1-2, with no clear D. The germline V gene encodes CDR1 SGHRS and CDR2 YFSETQ. The CDR3 length is 13 residues. The ends were cut back, 5 bases at V and 1 base at J, with 9 bases in the middle. As DNA, the CDR3 is TGCGCCAGCAGGCCAGATTTTAACTATGGCTACACCTTC. It translates to CASRPDFNYGYTF.

The gene calls are TRBV4-1 and TRBJ2-1; D remains unclear. Trimming took off 2 bases at V and 8 bases at J, with 19 bases between the two ends. Germline V CDR1 and CDR2: MGHRA, YSYEKL. This CDR3 is 16 amino acids long. CDR3 sequence: CASSQTNLVSGYEQFF. Written as DNA, the CDR3 is TGCGCCAGCAGCCAAACCAACCTAGTGTCTGGCTATGAGCAGTTCTTC.

The V gene is TRBV30, the J gene TRBJ1-2; possibly TRBD1 for D (6 bases). V was trimmed by 2 bases and J by 7 bases, leaving 17 bases between them. This CDR3 is 14 amino acids long. Per germline, CDR1 GTSNPN and CDR2 SVGIG (reference sequence). The CDR3 DNA sequence: TGTGCCTGGAGTCCCCTATCTAGGGGGAGTGGCTACACCTTC. It yields the protein CAWSPLSRGSGYTF.

This chain connects TRBV2 to TRBJ1-2; D uncertain. This CDR3 comprises 15 residues. Germline lookup yields CDR1 SNHLY and CDR2 FYNNEI. Trimming removed 5 bases from V and 6 bases from J, with 19 bases in between. The CDR3 loop is CASSPRGGPSDGYTF. Here the CDR3 DNA reads TGTGCCAGCAGTCCCCGCGGTGGTCCCTCCGATGGCTACACCTTC.